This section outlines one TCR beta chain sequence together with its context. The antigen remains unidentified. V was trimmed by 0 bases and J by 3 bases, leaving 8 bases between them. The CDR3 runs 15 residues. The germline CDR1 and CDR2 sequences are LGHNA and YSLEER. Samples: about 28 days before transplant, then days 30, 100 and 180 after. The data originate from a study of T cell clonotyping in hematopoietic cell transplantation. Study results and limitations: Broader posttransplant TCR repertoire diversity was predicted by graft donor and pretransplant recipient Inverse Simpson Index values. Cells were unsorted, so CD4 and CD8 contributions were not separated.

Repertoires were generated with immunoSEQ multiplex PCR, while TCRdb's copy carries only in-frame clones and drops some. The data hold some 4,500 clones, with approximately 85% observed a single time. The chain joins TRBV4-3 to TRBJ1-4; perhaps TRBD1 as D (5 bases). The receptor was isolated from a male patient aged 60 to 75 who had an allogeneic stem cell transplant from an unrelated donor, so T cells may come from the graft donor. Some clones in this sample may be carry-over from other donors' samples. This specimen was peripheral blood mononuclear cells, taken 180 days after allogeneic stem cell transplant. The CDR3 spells CASSQDWGSNEKLFF. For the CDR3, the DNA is TGCGCCAGCAGCCAAGACTGGGGGTCTAATGAAAAACTGTTTTTT.